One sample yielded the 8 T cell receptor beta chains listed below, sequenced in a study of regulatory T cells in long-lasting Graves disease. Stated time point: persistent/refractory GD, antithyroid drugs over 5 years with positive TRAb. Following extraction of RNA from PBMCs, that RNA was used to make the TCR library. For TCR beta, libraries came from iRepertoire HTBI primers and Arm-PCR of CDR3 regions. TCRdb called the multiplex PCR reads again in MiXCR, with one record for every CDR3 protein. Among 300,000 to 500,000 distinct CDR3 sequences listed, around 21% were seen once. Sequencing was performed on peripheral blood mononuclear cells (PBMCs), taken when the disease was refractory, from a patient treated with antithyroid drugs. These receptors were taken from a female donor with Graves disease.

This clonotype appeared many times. CDR3: CASSLVGWDRKETQYF. Here the CDR3 DNA reads TGTGCCAGCAGCTTAGTAGGTTGGGACAGGAAAGAGACCCAGTACTTC. The chain recombines TRBV7-9 with TRBJ2-5; 8 nucleotides agree with TRBD1. CDR1 SEHNR and CDR2 FQNEAQ come from the germline V gene (reference sequence). V shed 1 base and J 3 bases; nucleotides not matched to a gene: 7. The CDR3 covers 16 residues.

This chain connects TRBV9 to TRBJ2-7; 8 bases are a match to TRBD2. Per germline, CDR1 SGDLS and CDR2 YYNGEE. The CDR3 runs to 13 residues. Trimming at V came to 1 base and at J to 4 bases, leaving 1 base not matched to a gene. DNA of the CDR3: TGTGCCAGCAGCGTAAGCGGGAGTTACGAGCAGTACTTC. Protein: CASSVSGSYEQYF.

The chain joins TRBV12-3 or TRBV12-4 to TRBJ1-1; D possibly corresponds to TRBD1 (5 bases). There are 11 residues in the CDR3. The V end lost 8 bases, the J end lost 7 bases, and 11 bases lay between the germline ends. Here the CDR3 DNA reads TGTGCCAGCCTTGGGGGTGGTGAAGCTTTCTTT. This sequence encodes CASLGGGEAFF.

The CDR3 region has the DNA TGTGCCAGCAGCCCACCCGGGACTAGCGGGAGCTGGGAGCAGTACTTC. It yields the protein CASSPPGTSGSWEQYF. The chain combines TRBV5-6 with TRBJ2-7; 14 bases fit TRBD2. The ends lost 4 bases at V and 7 bases at J; junction bases unmatched: 10. The CDR3 is 16 amino acids. Germline V gives CDR1 SGHDT, CDR2 YYEEEE.

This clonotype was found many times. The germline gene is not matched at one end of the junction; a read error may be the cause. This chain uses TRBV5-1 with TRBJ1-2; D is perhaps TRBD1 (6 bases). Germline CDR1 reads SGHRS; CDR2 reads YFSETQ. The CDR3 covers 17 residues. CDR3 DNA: TGTGCCAGCAGCTTGGGACTGACAGGATTCGCTAACTATGGCTACACCTTC. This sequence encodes CASSLGLTGFANYGYTF.

The CDR3 DNA reads TGTGCCAGCAGCCCAACCCCGGACAGGGCCTATGGCTACACCTTC. Encoded protein: CASSPTPDRAYGYTF. The chain recombines TRBV7-3 with TRBJ1-2; 8 bases match TRBD1. Germline V gene sequence: CDR1 SGHTA, CDR2 FQGTGA. Unmatched junction bases numbered 9, after V lost 5 bases and J lost 4 bases. The CDR3 is 15 amino acids.

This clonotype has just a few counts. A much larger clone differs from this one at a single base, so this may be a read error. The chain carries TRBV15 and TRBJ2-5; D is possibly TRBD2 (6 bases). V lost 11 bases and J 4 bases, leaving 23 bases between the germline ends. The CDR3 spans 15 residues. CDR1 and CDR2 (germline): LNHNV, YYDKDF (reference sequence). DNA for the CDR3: TGTGCCTCCGGGGGAGAGGGAGTTAGAGGAGAGACCCAGTACTTC. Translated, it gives CASGGEGVRGETQYF.

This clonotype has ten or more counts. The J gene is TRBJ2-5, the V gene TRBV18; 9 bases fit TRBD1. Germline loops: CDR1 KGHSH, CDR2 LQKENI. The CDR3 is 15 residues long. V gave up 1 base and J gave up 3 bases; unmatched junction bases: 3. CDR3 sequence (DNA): TGTGCCAGCTCACCACTGGGGACAGGGAAAGAGACCCAGTACTTC. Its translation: CASSPLGTGKETQYF.